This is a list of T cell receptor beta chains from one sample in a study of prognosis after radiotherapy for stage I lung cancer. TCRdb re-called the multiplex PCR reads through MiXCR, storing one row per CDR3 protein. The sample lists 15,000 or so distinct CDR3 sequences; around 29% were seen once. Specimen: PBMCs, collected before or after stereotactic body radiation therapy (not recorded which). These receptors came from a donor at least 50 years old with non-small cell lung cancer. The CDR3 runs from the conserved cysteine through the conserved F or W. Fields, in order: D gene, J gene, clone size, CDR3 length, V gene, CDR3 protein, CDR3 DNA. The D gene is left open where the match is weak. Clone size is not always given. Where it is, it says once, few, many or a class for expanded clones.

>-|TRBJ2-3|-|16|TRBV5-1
CASSLERVASTDTQYF
TGCGCCAGCAGCTTGGAACGGGTAGCCAGCACAGATACGCAGTATTTT
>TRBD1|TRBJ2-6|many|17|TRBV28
CASRSGTGGVGANVLTF
TGTGCCAGCAGATCCGGGACAGGGGGCGTTGGGGCCAACGTCCTGACTTTC
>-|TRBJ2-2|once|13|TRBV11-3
CASSLHRDRGAVF
TGTGCCAGCAGCTTGCATCGCGACCGGGGAGCTGTTTTT
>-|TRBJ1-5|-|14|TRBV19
CASSPRGVNHPQHF
TGTGCCAGTAGTCCCCGGGGAGTCAATCATCCCCAGCATTTT
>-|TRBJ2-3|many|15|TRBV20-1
CSTKAPGTSTDTQYF
TGCAGTACAAAAGCCCCAGGGACTAGCACAGATACGCAGTATTTT
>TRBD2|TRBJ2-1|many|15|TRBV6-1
CASSTPGLASNEQFF
TGTGCCAGCAGTACCCCGGGACTAGCAAGTAATGAGCAGTTCTTC
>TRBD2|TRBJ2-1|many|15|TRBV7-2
CASSLEGTSYNEQFF
TGTGCCAGCAGCTTAGAAGGGACTAGCTATAATGAGCAGTTCTTC
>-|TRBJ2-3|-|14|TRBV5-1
CASSPLGNTDTQYF
TGCGCCAGCAGCCCGCTAGGTAACACAGATACGCAGTATTTT
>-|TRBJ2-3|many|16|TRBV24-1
CATSDRGPKEGNTQYF
TGTGCCACCAGTGACCGCGGCCCCAAGGAGGGCAATACGCAGTATTTT
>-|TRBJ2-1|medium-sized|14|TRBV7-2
CASSLAGRYNEQFF
TGTGCCAGCAGCTTAGCGGGAAGGTACAATGAGCAGTTCTTC
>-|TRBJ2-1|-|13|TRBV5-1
CASSLAPQNEQFF
TGCGCCAGCAGCTTGGCACCCCAGAATGAGCAGTTCTTC
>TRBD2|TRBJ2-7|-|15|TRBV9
CASSVGLGGFYEQYF
TGTGCCAGCAGCGTCGGACTAGGAGGGTTCTACGAGCAGTACTTC
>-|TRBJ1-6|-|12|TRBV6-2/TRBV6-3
CASSGPRGLLHF
TGTGCCAGCAGCGGTCCCAGAGGACTCCTCCACTTT
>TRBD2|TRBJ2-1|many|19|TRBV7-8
CASRLGLASRQGSYNEQFF
TGTGCCAGCAGGTTGGGACTAGCGTCCAGGCAAGGTTCCTACAATGAGCAGTTCTTC
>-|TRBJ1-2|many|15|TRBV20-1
CSARDYGRQRAGYTF
TGCAGTGCTAGAGATTATGGGAGACAAAGGGCTGGCTACACCTTC
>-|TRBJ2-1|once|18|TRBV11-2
CASSSNNSRRGPRNEQLF
TGTGCCAGCAGCTCCAACAATAGTCGGCGGGGTCCCCGGAATGAGCAGCTCTTC
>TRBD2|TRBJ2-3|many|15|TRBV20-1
CSATVTSGVMRVQYF
TGCAGTGCTACTGTGACTAGCGGAGTAATGAGGGTGCAGTATTTT
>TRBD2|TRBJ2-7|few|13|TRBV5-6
CASRRRGLAEQYF
TGTGCCAGCAGACGCAGGGGACTAGCGGAGCAGTACTTC
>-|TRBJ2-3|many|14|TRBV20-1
CSARVGRPTDTQYF
TGCAGTGCTAGAGTTGGCAGACCCACAGATACGCAGTATTTT